This TCR beta chain is from a study of CD8+ T cells in alopecia areata. In the study overall: Affected scalp percentage gauged treated patients' severity. Findings of the study overall: The treated group had a single nonresponder, limiting CD8+ expansion-response conclusions. Resident alphabeta T-cell populations of normal skin are likewise subject to sequencing in scalp samples. Many expanded lesional clones remained in scalp and blood on tofacitinib.

To note about this clone: Its antigen is undetermined.

Losses at the gene ends were 5 bases for V and 0 bases for J; bases not matched to a gene: 6. CDR3 length: 15 amino acids. Germline CDR1 SEHNR, CDR2 FQNEAQ (reference sequence). Sequencing used cDNA as its template, made by extracting RNA and reverse transcribing it. The data were produced by immunoSEQ multiplex PCR, yet TCRdb's version contains in-frame clones alone and is incomplete. Of 160,000 or so clones in the sample, around three fifths were seen once. Treatment here: oral pan-JAK inhibitor, 5-10 mg twice daily. The chain is built from TRBV7-9 and TRBJ1-1, with 7 nucleotides matching TRBD1. The sequenced sample was CD4+ T cells sorted from blood, obtained at week 4, from a patient treated with tofacitinib. This clonotype originated in a human donor with alopecia areata. The CDR3 loop reads CASSIRQGMNTEAFF. CDR3 DNA sequence: TGTGCCAGCAGCATAAGACAGGGCATGAACACTGAAGCTTTCTTT.